One sample yielded the 11 T cell receptor beta chains listed below, sequenced in a study of blood T cell repertoires in COVID-19. Repertoires were generated with immunoSEQ multiplex PCR, while TCRdb's copy carries only in-frame clones and drops some. The table shows around 150,000 clones, with 75% to 85% occurring only once. The sample was peripheral blood. The receptors shown here come from a man aged 60-69 years with acute or convalescent COVID-19.

This chain uses TRBV4-1 with TRBJ1-3; D not resolved. V lost 1 base and J lost 4, with 14 bases in between. Looked up from germline, CDR1 is MGHRA and CDR2 is YSYEKL. The CDR3 length is 16 residues. The DNA for the CDR3 is TGCGCCAGCAGCCAAGTCTACGGAGGGATAGGAAACACCATATATTTT. As protein: CASSQVYGGIGNTIYF.

This clone has just a few counts. The chain uses TRBV6-5 and TRBJ1-6; no definite D call. The CDR3 runs to 14 residues. Germline V lookup: CDR1 MNHEY, CDR2 SVGAGI. V was cut by 5 bases and J by 4 bases, with 9 bases left in between. The CDR3 region is CASSTVTYNSPLHF. CDR3 coding DNA: TGTGCCAGCAGTACTGTCACGTATAATTCACCCCTCCACTTT.

The chain recombines TRBV6-5 with TRBJ2-3; 9 bases fit TRBD2. The germline V gene encodes CDR1 MNHEY and CDR2 SVGAGI. The CDR3 is 15 residues long. V was clipped by 6 bases and J by 3 bases; unmatched bases: 7. The CDR3 DNA sequence: TGTGCCAGCAGAAGTGAAACTAGCGGGACAGATACGCAGTATTTT. Translating it yields CASRSETSGTDTQYF.

The V and J genes are TRBV1 and TRBJ2-1; the table names TRBD2, a call not compared with the DNA. TRBV1 is assigned pseudogene status. The CDR3 runs 17 residues. The CDR3: CTSSYSTGTSGRNEQFF. The CDR3 DNA sequence: TGCACCAGCAGCTACAGTACCGGGACTAGCGGGAGAAATGAGCAGTTCTTC.

This CDR3 is CATSDWGSGDSNEQFF. In DNA, the CDR3 is TGTGCCACCAGTGATTGGGGTAGCGGGGACTCTAATGAGCAGTTCTTC. The V call is TRBV24-1, the J call TRBJ2-1, with TRBD2 matching over 8 bases. The CDR3 extends over 16 amino acids. Germline CDR1 is KGHDR and CDR2 is SFDVKD. With 2 bases clipped from V and 7 bases from J, the junction kept 9 bases outside the gene matches.

DNA of the CDR3: TGCGCCAGCAGCTTGGGGGGCCCGGGACAGAATTTCTATGGCTACACCTTC. It translates to CASSLGGPGQNFYGYTF. The chain links TRBV5-1 to TRBJ1-2; 7 nucleotides match TRBD1. Germline lookup yields CDR1 SGHRS and CDR2 YFSETQ. J lost 4 bases, V lost 0 bases, and 12 bases had no gene match. This CDR3 contains 17 residues.

This chain uses TRBV7-8 with TRBJ2-7; D might be TRBD1 (6 bases). The V gene lost 2 bases and the J gene lost 5 bases, with 16 bases spanning the gap. CDR1 SGHVS and CDR2 FQNEAQ come from the germline V gene. This CDR3 contains 15 residues. The CDR3 spells CASSLSYRVYDEQYF. CDR3 DNA: TGTGCCAGCAGCTTATCGTACAGGGTGTACGACGAGCAGTACTTC.

This clone has only a few counts. V is TRBV6-5 and J is TRBJ1-2, with D possibly TRBD1 on 5 matching bases. Germline V gene lookup returns CDR1 MNHEY and CDR2 SVGAGI. The CDR3 has 12 residues. Trimming pared 5 bases from V and 4 bases from J, leaving 8 bases between. The CDR3: CASSRGGYGYTF. The CDR3 DNA follows: TGTGCCAGCAGTAGGGGCGGCTATGGCTACACCTTC.

This clone showed up just a few times. The chain uses TRBV7-3 and TRBJ2-1, with 8 positions matching TRBD2. V shed 4 bases, J shed 7 bases, and the junction held 9 bases outside the gene matches. The germline V gene has CDR1 SGHTA and CDR2 FQGTGA. The CDR3 length is 15 residues. The CDR3 reads CASSSASGRGNEQFF. DNA of the CDR3: TGTGCCAGCAGCTCCGCCAGCGGGAGAGGAAATGAGCAGTTCTTC.

The V and J genes are TRBV7-3 and TRBJ2-5; 10 bases line up with TRBD2. The CDR3 length is 13 residues. V lost 5 bases and J lost 5; bases outside the gene matches: 2. Germline loops: CDR1 SGHTA, CDR2 FQGTGA. The CDR3, as DNA: TGTGCCAGCAGCCCAGCGGGAGGGGAGACCCAGTACTTC. It codes for CASSPAGGETQYF.

As concerns this clone: The same CDR3 can be traced to other DNA sequences in this sample. The chain joins TRBV24-1 to TRBJ2-7; D is perhaps TRBD1 (5 bases). The germline CDR1 and CDR2 sequences are KGHDR and SFDVKD. This CDR3 has 12 amino acids. V dropped 1 base and J dropped 7 bases, with 7 bases sitting between them. CDR3 loop: CATSDFRGEQYF. CDR3 DNA: TGTGCCACCAGTGATTTTAGGGGTGAGCAGTACTTC.